The clone carrying this TCR beta chain has more than one count but fewer than ten. The antigen is unknown. Isolated RNA was reverse transcribed in full, so expressed TCRB transcripts were sequenced. TCRdb's copy holds only in-frame clones and misses some; the assay was immunoSEQ multiplex PCR. The sample lists about 220,000 clones; around 9.9% were seen once. The data stem from a study of beta chain features in type 1 diabetes. Across the study: No patient-donor differences in age, gender, total cells or subset yield. All samples yielded roughly 110 million examined sorted cells. Findings and limits, study-wide: For patients, the naive, central memory and Treg TCRB repertoires appeared more alike than for healthy donors. Type 1 diabetes patients had TCRB CDR3s that were shorter (moderately but significantly so) in all four CD4+ subsets.

This receptor was identified in a young man in good health. The sample consisted of central memory CD4+ T cells from blood.

CDR3 region: CSVEHLAGVNEQFF. The CDR3, as DNA: TGCAGCGTTGAACATTTAGCGGGAGTGAATGAGCAGTTCTTC. V gene TRBV29-1 combines with J gene TRBJ2-1; 9 bases are a match to TRBD2. Germline-derived CDR1 and CDR2 are SQVTM and ANQGSEA. The CDR3 loop spans 14 amino acids. V dropped 2 bases and J dropped 7; count of bases not matched to a gene: 6.